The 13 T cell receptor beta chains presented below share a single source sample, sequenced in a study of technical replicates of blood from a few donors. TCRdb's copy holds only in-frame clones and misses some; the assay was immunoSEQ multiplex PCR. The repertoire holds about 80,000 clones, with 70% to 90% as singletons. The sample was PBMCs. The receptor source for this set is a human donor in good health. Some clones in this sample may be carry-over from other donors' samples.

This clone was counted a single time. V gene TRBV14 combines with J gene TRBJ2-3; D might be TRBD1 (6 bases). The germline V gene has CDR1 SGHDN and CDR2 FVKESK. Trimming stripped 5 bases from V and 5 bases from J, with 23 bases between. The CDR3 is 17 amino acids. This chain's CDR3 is CASSKRDTLRAEDTQYF. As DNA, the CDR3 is TGTGCCAGCAGCAAAAGGGACACCTTACGCGCCGAAGATACGCAGTATTTT. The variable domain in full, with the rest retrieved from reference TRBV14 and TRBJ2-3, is EAGVTQFPSHSVIEKGQTVTLRCDPISGHDNLYWYRRVMGKEIKFLLHFVKESKQDESGMPNNRFLAERTGGTYSTLKVQPAELEDSGVYFCASSKRDTLRAEDTQYFGPGTRLTVL.

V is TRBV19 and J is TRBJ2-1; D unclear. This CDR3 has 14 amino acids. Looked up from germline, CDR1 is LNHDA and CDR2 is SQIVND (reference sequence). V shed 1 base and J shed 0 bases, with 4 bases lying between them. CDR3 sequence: CASSIVSSYNEQFF. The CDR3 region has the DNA TGTGCCAGTAGTATAGTGAGCTCCTACAATGAGCAGTTCTTC.

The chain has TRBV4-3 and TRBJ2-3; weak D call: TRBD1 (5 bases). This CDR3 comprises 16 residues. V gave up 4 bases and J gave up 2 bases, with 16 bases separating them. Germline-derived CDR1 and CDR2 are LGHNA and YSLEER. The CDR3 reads CASSRSQGSITDTQYF. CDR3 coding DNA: TGCGCCAGCAGCCGCTCCCAGGGATCTATCACAGATACGCAGTATTTT.

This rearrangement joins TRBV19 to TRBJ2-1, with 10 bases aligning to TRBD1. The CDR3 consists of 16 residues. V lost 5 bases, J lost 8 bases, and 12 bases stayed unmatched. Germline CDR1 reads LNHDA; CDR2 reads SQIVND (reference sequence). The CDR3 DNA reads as TGTGCCAGTAGTCAGTTAGGGGACAGGGGACTCCATGAGCAGTTCTTC. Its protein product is CASSQLGDRGLHEQFF. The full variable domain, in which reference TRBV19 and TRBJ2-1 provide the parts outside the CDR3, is DGGITQSPKYLFRKEGQNVTLSCEQNLNHDAMYWYRQDPGQGLRLIYYSQIVNDFQKGDIAEGYSVSREKKESFPLTVTSAQKNPTAFYLCASSQLGDRGLHEQFFGPGTRLTVL.

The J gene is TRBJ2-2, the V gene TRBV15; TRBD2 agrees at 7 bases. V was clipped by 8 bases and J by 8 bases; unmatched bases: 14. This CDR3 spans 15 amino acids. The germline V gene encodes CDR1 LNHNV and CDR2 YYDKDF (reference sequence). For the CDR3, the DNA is TGTGCCACCGAGCGGGGTCAGCTTCTCAGGGGGGAGCTGTTTTTT. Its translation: CATERGQLLRGELFF. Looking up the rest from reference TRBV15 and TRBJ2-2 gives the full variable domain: DAMVIQNPRYQVTQFGKPVTLSCSQTLNHNVMYWYQQKSSQAPKLLFHYYDKDFNNEADTPDNFQSRRPNTSFCFLDIRSPGLGDTAMYLCATERGQLLRGELFFGEGSRLTVL.

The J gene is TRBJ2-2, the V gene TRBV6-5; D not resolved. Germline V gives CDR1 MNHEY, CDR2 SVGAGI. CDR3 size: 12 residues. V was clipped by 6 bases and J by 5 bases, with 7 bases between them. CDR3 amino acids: CASSPTTGELFF. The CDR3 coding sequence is TGTGCCAGCAGCCCAACAACCGGGGAGCTGTTTTTT.

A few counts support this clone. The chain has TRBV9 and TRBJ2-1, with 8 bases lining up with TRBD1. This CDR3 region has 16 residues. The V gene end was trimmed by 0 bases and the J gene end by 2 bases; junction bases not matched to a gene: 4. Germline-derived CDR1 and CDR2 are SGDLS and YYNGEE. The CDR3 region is CASSVGQGSAYNEQFF. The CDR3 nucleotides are TGTGCCAGCAGCGTAGGACAGGGGTCCGCCTACAATGAGCAGTTCTTC.

CDR3 nucleotide sequence: TGTGCCAGCAGCACTCCCAACAGGGAGGGGGAAGGCTACACCTTC. This codes for CASSTPNREGEGYTF. This chain connects TRBV4-2 to TRBJ1-2, with D possibly TRBD1 on 6 matching bases. The V end lost 5 bases, the J end lost 8 bases, and 21 bases lay between the germline ends. There are 15 residues in the CDR3. CDR1 is LGHNA, CDR2 YNFKEQ, per germline.

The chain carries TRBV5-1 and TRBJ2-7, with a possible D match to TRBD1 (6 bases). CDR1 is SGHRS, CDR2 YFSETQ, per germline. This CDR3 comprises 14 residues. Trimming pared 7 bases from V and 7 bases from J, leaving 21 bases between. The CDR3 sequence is CASHAGPTTGEQYF. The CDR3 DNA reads TGCGCCAGCCACGCAGGGCCCACCACAGGGGAGCAGTACTTC.

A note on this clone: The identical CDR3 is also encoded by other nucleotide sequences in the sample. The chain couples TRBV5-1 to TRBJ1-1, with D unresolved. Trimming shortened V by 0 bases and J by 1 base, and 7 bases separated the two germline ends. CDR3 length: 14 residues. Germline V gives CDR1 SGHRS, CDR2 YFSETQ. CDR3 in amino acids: CASSLGGQNTEAFF. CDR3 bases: TGCGCCAGCAGCTTGGGAGGCCAGAACACTGAAGCTTTCTTT.

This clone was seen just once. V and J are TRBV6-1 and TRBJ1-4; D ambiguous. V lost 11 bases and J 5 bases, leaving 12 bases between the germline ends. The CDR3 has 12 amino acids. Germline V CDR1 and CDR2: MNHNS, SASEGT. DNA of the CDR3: TGTGCCGACCGGCGGGCAAATGAAAAACTGTTTTTT. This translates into CADRRANEKLFF.

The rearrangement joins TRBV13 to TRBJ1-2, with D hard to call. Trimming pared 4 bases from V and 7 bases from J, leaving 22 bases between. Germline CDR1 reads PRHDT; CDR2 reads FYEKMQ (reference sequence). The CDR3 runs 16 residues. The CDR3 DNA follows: TGTGCCAGCAGCTCTGGACTAGCGGGAGGGCCGGGTGGCTACACCTTC. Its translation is CASSSGLAGGPGGYTF.

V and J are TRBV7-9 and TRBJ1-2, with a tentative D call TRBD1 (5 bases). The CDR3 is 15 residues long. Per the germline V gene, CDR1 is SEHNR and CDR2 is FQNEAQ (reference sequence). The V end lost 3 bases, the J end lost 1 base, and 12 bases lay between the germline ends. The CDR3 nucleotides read TGTGCCAGCAGCTTGAGACAGCCGAATAACTATGGCTACACCTTC. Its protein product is CASSLRQPNNYGYTF.